This T cell receptor beta chain came from a study of STAT3 mutations in large granular lymphocyte leukemia. A note on this clone: Its antigen is still unknown.

Repertoires were generated with immunoSEQ multiplex PCR, while TCRdb's copy carries only in-frame clones and drops some. Among around 8,600 clones listed, roughly nine tenths were seen once. In germline, CDR1 is SGHAT, CDR2 FQNNGV. V lost 5 bases to trimming and J lost 2 bases, with 12 bases between them. This CDR3 region has 14 residues. Broader study findings: All newly emerging clones after therapy were STAT3 wild type. In T-cell large granular lymphocyte leukemia, about half of patients showed multiple immunodominant subclonotypes.

This TCR derives from a man of 80 years or more with T-cell large granular lymphocyte leukemia. Some clones in this sample may be carry-over from other donors' samples. The V and J genes are TRBV11-2 and TRBJ1-1, with D possibly matching TRBD1 (6 bases). Sequencing was done on a sample of peripheral blood mononuclear cells. The CDR3 region has the DNA TGTGCCAGCAGCCCCCGGGGGCGAAACACTGAAGCTTTCTTT. Its translation: CASSPRGRNTEAFF.